This TCR beta chain came from a study of STAT5B mutations in CD4+ large granular lymphocyte leukemia (dated by TCRdb to 2022 to 2024). Study-wide context: Among healthy controls, the CDR3 'QG' motif was associated with a particular HLA allele. The study compared the TCRbeta repertoires of patients with CD4+ T-cell large granular lymphocyte leukemia against the TCRbeta repertoires of healthy blood donors. Flow cytometry on FACSCanto II or FACSVerse confirmed that purified fractions exceeded 95% purity among lymphocytes. General conclusions and limits of the study: The data were not HLA-matched, and the higher clonality in CD4+ T-LGLL than in CD8+ T-LGLL could be due to the relatively small sample size. The main leukemic clonotypes were found to be private to each patient, although approximately 25% of the main leukemic clonotypes were detected at low frequency in the non-leukemic repertoires of other patients. CD4-sorted patient repertoires appeared more clonal than healthy CD4+ repertoires, and this difference persisted after removing the putative leukemic clones. Enrichment of TRBV06-family usage was observed among the top patient clones (8/27) relative to healthy controls (2/35).

The immunoSEQ assay at survey resolution was used to sequence TCRbeta rearrangements from genomic DNA. As for the original processing: In the TCR sequencing data, the smallest productive clonotype frequency that could be detected was 2.59 x 10-5. Only productive TCRbeta rearrangements, meaning sequences that were complete and in-frame, were kept for the analyses. Sample clonality was computed as Simpson clonality in the immunoSEQ Analyzer version 3.0. Clones were categorized by frequency as very rare, small, medium, large (1-20%) or hyperexpanded (>20%). Generation probabilities were estimated with OLGA 1.2.3, V-gene circos plots were made with VDJtools, specificities were searched in VDJdb, and CDR3 motifs were identified with GLIPH. Drawn from immuneACCESS, this table holds only the in-frame rearrangements with V and J called that TCRdb kept. Clones are partly lost; checked studies trace under half to an unresolved V gene and leave the rest unexplained. The D gene and trimming were derived from the DNA, and the V and J assignments and clone size from that table. A total of around 33,000 clones appear in this sample, roughly 80% of them only once. 4.4% of the sample is taken by the ten largest.

Taken from the germline V gene (reference sequence), the CDR1 and CDR2 loops are LNHDA and SQIVND. The CDR3 goes from the cysteine to the phenylalanine over 15 residues. Solely the CDR3 DNA is kept, with 45 bases framed from the first base. Compared with germline, V lacks 4 bases and J lacks 8 bases; bases without a gene match: 7. The healthy controls were 30 to 45 blood donors, and the buffy coats of these donors were supplied by the Finnish Red Cross blood service. All TCR-sequenced material derived from peripheral blood: patient blood samples and healthy donor buffy coats. Peripheral blood mononuclear cells were isolated by Ficoll-Hypaque gradient centrifugation. Magnetic purification was used to isolate CD4+ cells from the buffy coats of the healthy controls. Genomic DNA was extracted using the Gentra Puregene Cell and Tissue kit, and a Qubit 2.0 fluorometer was used to quantify it. On this clone itself: Its antigen remains undetermined. One base away there is no much larger clone; base qualities are not given.

The sequence joins TRBV19 to TRBJ2-2, and TRBD1 matches 10 of the central bases. The material sequenced was CD4+ T cells from blood buffy coats. The TCR was taken from a human donor in good health. The CDR3 is CASSTRTGGGGELFF. DNA sequence: TGTGCCAGTAGTACAAGGACAGGGGGTGGTGGGGAGCTGTTTTTT.